The rows below give T cell receptor beta chains drawn from one sample of a study of vaccination and CD4 T cells after COVID-19. MiXCR, run by TCRdb on the PCR reads, gives a single entry per CDR3 protein. The table records around 26,000 distinct CDR3 sequences, under 60% of them present only once. The specimen comprised CD4+ T cells from blood, sampled about 7 months after SARS-CoV-2 vaccination. Receptors originate from a human donor who had recovered from COVID-19. Each CDR3 is given with its conserved first and last residue. The D gene is left open where the match is weak. Expanded clones are given a class, and other clones once, few, many or no size at all.

d_call j_call v_call clone_size cdr3_aa cdr3_nt
NA TRBJ1-1 TRBV20-1 few CSARPEGSAEAFF TGCAGTGCTAGGCCCGAGGGTTCCGCTGAAGCTTTCTTT
TRBD1 TRBJ2-5 TRBV7-2 few CASSLVFSGTGKQETQYF TGTGCCAGCAGCTTAGTATTCTCCGGGACAGGGAAACAAGAGACCCAGTACTTC
NA TRBJ2-2 TRBV27 NA CASSFPRSPLYSTGELFF TGTGCCAGCAGTTTCCCCCGCTCCCCACTATATAGCACCGGGGAGCTGTTTTTT
NA TRBJ1-5 TRBV28 once CASSLLIAGGNQPQHF TGTGCCAGCAGTTTATTGATAGCAGGGGGCAATCAGCCCCAGCATTTT
TRBD1 TRBJ1-1 TRBV20-1 NA CSARIWTGGFNTEAFF TGCAGTGCTAGAATATGGACAGGGGGCTTCAACACTGAAGCTTTCTTT
TRBD1 TRBJ1-1 TRBV7-6 once CASSDARGSTEAFF TGTGCCAGCAGCGATGCCAGGGGGAGCACTGAAGCTTTCTTT
NA TRBJ2-1 TRBV29-1 NA CSVEAARDTYNEQFF TGCAGCGTTGAAGCCGCTCGGGACACATACAATGAGCAGTTCTTC
NA TRBJ2-3 TRBV20-1 NA CSARGVRGIVSTDTQYF TGCAGTGCCCGAGGGGTGCGGGGAATCGTAAGCACAGATACGCAGTATTTT
NA TRBJ2-5 TRBV7-2 few CASSLIRSQETQYF TGTGCCAGCAGCTTAATTCGCAGTCAAGAGACCCAGTACTTC
NA TRBJ1-5 TRBV20-1 few CSARDLREHSNQPQHF TGCAGTGCTAGAGATCTGCGAGAGCATAGCAATCAGCCCCAGCATTTT
TRBD2 TRBJ2-1 TRBV6-6 NA CASSYDPGRYNEQFF TGTGCCAGCAGTTACGACCCCGGGAGGTACAATGAGCAGTTCTTC
TRBD1 TRBJ2-7 TRBV20-1 NA CSARSQGAGEQYF TGCAGTGCTAGAAGTCAGGGGGCGGGAGAGCAGTACTTC
NA TRBJ1-1 TRBV15 NA CATSRARANPGRNTEAFF TGTGCCACCAGCAGAGCCCGAGCGAATCCAGGGAGGAACACTGAAGCTTTCTTT
NA TRBJ2-7 TRBV15 once CATSRARAGRGDEQYF TGTGCCACCAGCAGAGCTCGGGCTGGACGAGGCGACGAGCAGTACTTC
TRBD1 TRBJ1-5 TRBV27 few CASSFGTGGQPQHF TGTGCCAGCAGTTTCGGGACAGGGGGCCAGCCCCAGCATTTT
NA TRBJ1-1 TRBV7-8 few CASSLGSLAPEAFF TGTGCCAGCAGCTTAGGTTCGTTGGCCCCCGAAGCTTTCTTT
NA TRBJ2-5 TRBV4-1 NA CASSQFPGQWVQETQYF TGCGCCAGCAGCCAATTCCCGGGGCAGTGGGTCCAAGAGACCCAGTACTTC
NA TRBJ2-7 TRBV6-1 once CASSEPGGADEQYF TGTGCCAGCAGTGAACCTGGGGGGGCTGACGAGCAGTACTTC
NA TRBJ2-1 TRBV29-1 once CSVGSVEQFF TGCAGCGTTGGTAGTGTTGAGCAGTTCTTC
NA TRBJ1-2 TRBV6-1 few CASSDSTYGYTF TGTGCCAGCAGTGACAGCACCTATGGCTACACCTTC
NA TRBJ2-1 TRBV20-1 NA CSATTQGNEQFF TGCAGTGCTACAACACAGGGCAATGAGCAGTTCTTC
NA TRBJ1-5 TRBV19 few CASSTGIGNQPQHF TGTGCCAGTAGTACAGGGATCGGCAATCAGCCCCAGCATTTT
NA TRBJ2-4 TRBV6-1 once CASKRQGGAKNIQYF TGTGCCAGCAAAAGACAGGGAGGTGCCAAAAACATTCAGTACTTC
NA TRBJ1-6 TRBV2 NA CASRGDGNSPLHF TGTGCCAGCAGAGGGGACGGGAATTCACCCCTCCACTTT
TRBD2 TRBJ2-1 TRBV7-8 NA CASSRRLLAELPYNEQFF TGTGCCAGCAGCCGACGATTACTAGCGGAGCTTCCGTACAATGAGCAGTTCTTC
NA TRBJ1-5 TRBV7-2 few CASSLFKGGNQPQHF TGTGCCAGCAGCTTATTCAAAGGGGGAAATCAGCCCCAGCATTTT
NA TRBJ2-3 TRBV20-1 NA CSARGTSTDTQYF TGCAGTGCTAGAGGTACTAGCACAGATACGCAGTATTTT
NA TRBJ2-5 TRBV25-1 NA CASSEYGRQETQYF TGTGCCAGCAGTGAATATGGCAGACAAGAGACCCAGTACTTC
NA TRBJ1-1 TRBV6-5 NA CASSFDGRFEAFF TGTGCCAGCAGTTTCGACGGTCGATTTGAAGCTTTCTTT
NA TRBJ2-3 TRBV7-3 NA CASSLLGGTDTQYF TGTGCCAGCAGCTTATTAGGGGGCACAGATACGCAGTATTTT
TRBD1 TRBJ1-5 TRBV7-8 NA CASSLGQAINQPQHF TGTGCCAGCAGCCTGGGACAGGCGATCAATCAGCCCCAGCATTTT
NA TRBJ2-3 TRBV27 NA CASSLYGRSTDTQYF TGTGCCAGCAGTTTATACGGAAGAAGCACAGATACGCAGTATTTT
NA TRBJ2-3 TRBV20-1 NA CSASPLADSSTDTQYF TGCAGTGCTAGTCCCTTAGCGGATTCTAGCACAGATACGCAGTATTTT
NA TRBJ2-2 TRBV7-2 NA CASSPGVTGELFF TGTGCCAGCAGCCCAGGGGTCACCGGGGAGCTGTTTTTT
NA TRBJ1-1 TRBV19 NA CASSTDAGEFTEAFF TGTGCCAGTAGTACGGACGCAGGGGAGTTCACTGAAGCTTTCTTT